This TCR beta chain was identified in a study of cytomegalovirus exposure and HLA in healthy donors. The CDR3 runs to 16 residues. V dropped 4 bases and J dropped 1; count of bases not matched to a gene: 4. CDR1 and CDR2 from the germline V gene are SGHRS and YFSETQ. PCR amplification relied on 60 Vbeta primers (plus 13 Jbeta primers). Data came from immunoSEQ multiplex PCR; TCRdb stores just in-frame clones and leaves some out. This sample has 95,000 to 150,000 clones, with under 12% found just once. A word on this clone: Its antigen is unknown.

Findings and limits, study-wide: With high specificity and sensitivity, the classifier reportedly diagnosed cytomegalovirus status. Per a prior analysis, the majority of TCR beta V segments were productive roughly 87% or roughly 30% of the time. There were a few CMV-associated chains whose specificity for CMV antigens was confirmed in vitro.

Input material: PBMCs. The TCR sequence derives from a woman aged 18-35 years in good health and CMV-seropositive. J is TRBJ2-3 and V is TRBV5-1, with 12 positions matching TRBD2. The CDR3 protein is CASSMTSGSGTDTQYF. DNA of the CDR3: TGCGCCAGCAGCATGACTAGCGGGAGTGGCACAGATACGCAGTATTTT.